Each of the 20 T cell receptor beta chains below was sequenced from the same sample in a study of T cells in localized non-small cell lung cancer (dated by TCRdb to the early 2020s). Library prep was done by the immunoSEQ multiplex PCR assay. Entries here come from immuneACCESS through TCRdb and include only in-frame sequences with V and J called. Some clones fail to appear in such tables; in the studies checked, an unresolved V gene covers under half of the shortfall, and the cause of the remainder is unknown. The sample profile shows some 38,000 clones; about nine tenths of them were found once. Roughly 5.4% of the sample is in the top ten clones. The sample was peripheral blood mononuclear cells, taken before any cancer treatment. The receptors originated from a male donor at least 60 years old with stage II lung adenocarcinoma.

The chain is built from TRBV30 and TRBJ2-2; 13 bases map to TRBD2. Germline-derived CDR1 and CDR2 are GTSNPN and SVGIG (reference sequence). Trimming at V came to 3 bases and at J to 5 bases, leaving 12 bases not matched to a gene. The CDR3 totals 18 residues. As DNA, the CDR3 is TGTGCCTGGAGAACCGAAGGGACTAGCGGGATAATAACCGGGGAGCTGTTTTTT. Translating it yields CAWRTEGTSGIITGELFF.

The count of this clone is one. The V call is TRBV6-1, the J call TRBJ2-1; TRBD2 matches 12 bases. CDR3 size: 16 residues. V was clipped by 2 bases and J by 9 bases; unmatched bases: 8. CDR1 and CDR2 (germline): MNHNS, SASEGT. CDR3: CASSELRTSGTAEQFF. CDR3 in DNA: TGTGCCAGCAGTGAACTTCGGACTAGCGGGACTGCTGAGCAGTTCTTC.

The table lists this clone with a few counts. The chain uses TRBV7-8 and TRBJ2-1; 11 nucleotides match TRBD1. Germline V CDR1 and CDR2: SGHVS, FQNEAQ. This CDR3 has 18 amino acids. The V segment lost 1 base and the J segment 9 bases; nucleotides outside the gene matches: 14. The CDR3 protein is CASSLEWVEDRGQGEQFF. Written as DNA, the CDR3 is TGTGCCAGCAGCTTAGAGTGGGTAGAGGACAGGGGGCAGGGTGAGCAGTTCTTC.

V gene TRBV5-1 combines with J gene TRBJ1-4; maybe TRBD1 (5 bases). The V gene's germline CDR1 is SGHRS and CDR2 YFSETQ. The germline V and J ends were trimmed by 0 bases and 7 bases, with 10 bases remaining between them. The CDR3 is 14 residues long. The CDR3 here is CASSLEAGTEKLFF. CDR3 DNA sequence: TGCGCCAGCAGCTTGGAGGCAGGGACTGAAAAACTGTTTTTT.

This chain joins TRBV29-1 and TRBJ1-3; 7 bases map to TRBD1. Germline values: CDR1 SQVTM, CDR2 ANQGSEA. The J segment lost 4 bases and the V segment lost 4 bases, leaving 4 bases of the junction unmatched. CDR3 length: 13 residues. The CDR3 is CSVGTGAGNTIYF. The CDR3 DNA follows: TGCAGCGTTGGGACAGGAGCCGGAAACACCATATATTTT.

The chain has TRBV19 and TRBJ2-1, with 9 bases matching TRBD2. Looked up from germline, CDR1 is LNHDA and CDR2 is SQIVND (reference sequence). The CDR3 length is 15 residues. The V gene end was trimmed by 7 bases and the J gene end by 1 base; junction bases not matched to a gene: 5. The CDR3 loop reads CASKLLAGSYNEQFF. CDR3 nucleotides: TGTGCCAGTAAGCTACTAGCGGGTTCCTACAATGAGCAGTTCTTC.

This clone is a singleton in its sample. The chain couples TRBV5-1 to TRBJ2-7, with a weak D call TRBD2 (5 bases). Looked up from germline, CDR1 is SGHRS and CDR2 is YFSETQ. The CDR3 length is 12 residues. Trimming removed 2 bases at V and 10 bases at J, with 13 bases between. The CDR3 DNA is TGCGCCAGCAGCTTAGTCTCCGGACTTCAGTACTTC. Translation gives CASSLVSGLQYF.

The chain has TRBV5-1 and TRBJ2-2; D may be TRBD2 (6 bases). Germline V gene lookup returns CDR1 SGHRS and CDR2 YFSETQ. The length of the CDR3 is 16 residues. V was clipped by 0 bases and J by 0 bases, with 9 bases between them. The CDR3 DNA sequence: TGCGCCAGCAGCTTGGCGGGAGTGGCGAACACCGGGGAGCTGTTTTTT. The encoded protein is CASSLAGVANTGELFF.

The V and J genes are TRBV21-1 and TRBJ2-2; TRBD1, the D gene given by the table, was not confirmed from the DNA. TRBV21-1 is marked as a pseudogene. The length of the CDR3 is 15 residues. The CDR3 DNA reads as TGTGCCAGCAGCTCGAAGGGGGCGGACACCGGGGAGCTGTTTTTT. Amino acid sequence: CASSSKGADTGELFF.

The chain recombines TRBV25-1 with TRBJ2-1; 10 positions match TRBD1. The CDR3 runs 14 residues. In germline, CDR1 is MGHDK, CDR2 SYGVNS. Unmatched junction bases numbered 2, after V lost 3 bases and J lost 6 bases. Here the CDR3 DNA reads TGTGCCAGCAGTGAGAGGACAGGGGGCAATGAGCAGTTCTTC. Protein product: CASSERTGGNEQFF. Filled out from reference TRBV25-1 and TRBJ2-1, the complete variable domain reads EADIYQTPRYLVIGTGKKITLECSQTMGHDKMYWYQQDPGMELHLIHYSYGVNSTEKGDLSSESTVSRIRTEHFPLTLESARPSHTSQYLCASSERTGGNEQFFGPGTRLTVL.

The V gene is TRBV10-3, the J gene TRBJ2-3; maybe TRBD2 (5 bases). The CDR3 is 11 amino acids. Trimming shortened V by 10 bases and J by 4 bases, and 9 bases separated the two germline ends. Looked up from germline, CDR1 is ENHRY and CDR2 is SYGVKD. The CDR3 DNA reads as TGTGCCACTGACTATGCAGATACGCAGTATTTT. Amino acid sequence: CATDYADTQYF.

The V and J genes are TRBV28 and TRBJ2-4, with D possibly being TRBD2 (6 bases). This CDR3 spans 15 amino acids. The V gene lost 3 bases and the J gene lost 7 bases, with 16 bases spanning the gap. CDR1 and CDR2 (germline): MDHEN, SYDVKM. In DNA, the CDR3 is TGTGCCAGCAGTTTTGCGGGGTTGAGAGGGAACATTCAGTACTTC. Protein sequence: CASSFAGLRGNIQYF.

The chain links TRBV5-1 to TRBJ1-1; D not certain. The length of the CDR3 is 13 residues. Germline CDR1 is SGHRS and CDR2 is YFSETQ. V dropped 6 bases and J dropped 4 bases, with 13 bases sitting between them. CDR3 nucleotides: TGCGCCAGCAAGATGGGGATTGGCACTGAAGCTTTCTTT. It codes for CASKMGIGTEAFF.

This chain connects TRBV5-1 to TRBJ2-5, with TRBD1 matching 8 bases. The CDR3 length is 14 residues. The V segment lost 4 bases and the J segment 5 bases; nucleotides outside the gene matches: 7. Germline-derived CDR1 and CDR2 are SGHRS and YFSETQ. The CDR3 bases are TGCGCCAGCAGCCCGGGACAGGCGGGGGAGACCCAGTACTTC. This sequence encodes CASSPGQAGETQYF.

The gene calls are TRBV5-1 and TRBJ2-5, with D hard to call. V lost 2 bases to trimming and J lost 3 bases, with 8 bases between them. The CDR3 has 13 residues. Germline V gene sequence: CDR1 SGHRS, CDR2 YFSETQ. Here the CDR3 reads CASSFEFEETQYF. CDR3 bases: TGCGCCAGCAGCTTTGAGTTCGAAGAGACCCAGTACTTC. The variable domain in full, completed from reference TRBV5-1 and TRBJ2-5, reads KAGVTQTPRYLIKTRGQQVTLSCSPISGHRSVSWYQQTPGQGLQFLFEYFSETQRNKGNFPGRFSGRQFSNSRSEMNVSTLELGDSALYLCASSFEFEETQYFGPGTRLLVL.

The chain links TRBV5-4 to TRBJ2-2; 11 nucleotides line up with TRBD1. Germline CDR1 reads SGHNT; CDR2 reads YYREEE (reference sequence). The CDR3 spans 16 residues. V shed 3 bases and J 6 bases; nucleotides not matched to a gene: 7. The CDR3 region is CASSSGTGGKPGELFF. CDR3 in DNA: TGTGCCAGCAGCTCGGGGACAGGGGGGAAGCCCGGGGAGCTGTTTTTT.

Only one count was recorded for this clone. The gene calls are TRBV29-1 and TRBJ1-2; a possible D gene is TRBD1 (5 bases). Trimming shortened V by 1 base and J by 3 bases, and 18 bases separated the two germline ends. The length of the CDR3 is 16 residues. The germline V gene has CDR1 SQVTM and CDR2 ANQGSEA. The CDR3 spells CSVEASGTSLDYGYTF. DNA of the CDR3: TGCAGCGTTGAAGCCTCCGGGACCTCCTTGGACTATGGCTACACCTTC.

This chain joins TRBV5-6 and TRBJ1-2; D call uncertain. CDR1 SGHDT and CDR2 YYEEEE come from the germline V gene. This CDR3 has 12 residues. Trimming cost V 5 bases and J 4 bases, with 9 bases left between them. Written as DNA, the CDR3 is TGTGCCAGCAGTAATTCTCCCTATGGCTACACCTTC. This gives the protein CASSNSPYGYTF.

This clone came up a few times. This chain connects TRBV4-2 to TRBJ1-2; TRBD1 matches at 8 bases. V was clipped by 1 base and J by 7 bases; unmatched bases: 5. There are 14 residues in the CDR3. Germline CDR1 is LGHNA and CDR2 is YNFKEQ. In DNA form, the CDR3 reads TGTGCCAGCAGCCAAGGGACAGGGTATATTGGCTACACCTTC. This translates into CASSQGTGYIGYTF.

This chain's CDR3 is CASSLSPGAGGTDTQYF. For the CDR3, the DNA is TGCGCCAGCAGCCTATCCCCGGGGGCGGGAGGAACAGATACGCAGTATTTT. J is TRBJ2-3 and V is TRBV5-1, with 8 bases identical to TRBD2. Trimming took 4 bases from V and 3 from J; bases not matched to a gene: 13. Germline-derived CDR1 and CDR2 are SGHRS and YFSETQ. The length of the CDR3 is 17 residues.